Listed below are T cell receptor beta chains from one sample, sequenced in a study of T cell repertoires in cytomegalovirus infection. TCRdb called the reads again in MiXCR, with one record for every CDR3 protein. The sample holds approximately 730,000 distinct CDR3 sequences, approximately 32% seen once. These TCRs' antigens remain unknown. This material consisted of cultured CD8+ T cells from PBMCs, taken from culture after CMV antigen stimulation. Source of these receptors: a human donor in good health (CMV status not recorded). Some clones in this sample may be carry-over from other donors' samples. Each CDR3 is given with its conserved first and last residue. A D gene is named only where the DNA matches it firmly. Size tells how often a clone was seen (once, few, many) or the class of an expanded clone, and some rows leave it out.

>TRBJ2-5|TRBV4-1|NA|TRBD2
TGCGCCAGCAGCCATCAATGGACTAGCCTAGAGACCCAGTACTTC
CASSHQWTSLETQYF
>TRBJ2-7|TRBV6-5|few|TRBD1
TGTGCCAGCAGTTACACGGCCATAGGACAGGGGACTTACGAGCAGTACTTC
CASSYTAIGQGTYEQYF
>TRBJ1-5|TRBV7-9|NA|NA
TGTGCCAGCAGCTTAGTCAACAGAGAGGGGGAGGGTCAGCCCCAGCATTTT
CASSLVNREGEGQPQHF
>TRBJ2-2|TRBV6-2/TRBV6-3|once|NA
TGTGCCAGCAGTTACCTAGGCCTCAACACCGGGGAGCTGTTTTTT
CASSYLGLNTGELFF
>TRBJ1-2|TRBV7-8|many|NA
TGTGCCAGCAGCTTAGACGGACAGCCTAAAAACTATGGCTACACCTTC
CASSLDGQPKNYGYTF
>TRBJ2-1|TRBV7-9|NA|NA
TGTGCCAGCACCCTCGGGGGTCTTGAGCAGTTCTTC
CASTLGGLEQFF
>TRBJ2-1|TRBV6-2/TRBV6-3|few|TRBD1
TGTGCCAGCACCATCTATCGGACAGGGGACAATGAGCAGTTCTTC
CASTIYRTGDNEQFF
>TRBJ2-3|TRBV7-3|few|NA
TGTGCCAGCAGCTTAACGTACCAAGATACGCAGTATTTT
CASSLTYQDTQYF
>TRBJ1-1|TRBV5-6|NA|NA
TGTGCCAGCGCTGGGGGGTTGAACACTGAAGCTTTCTTT
CASAGGLNTEAFF
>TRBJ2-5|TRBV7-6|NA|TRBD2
TGTGCCAGCAGCTTCCCCACGACTAGCGGGGGTAAGGAGACCCAGTACTTC
CASSFPTTSGGKETQYF
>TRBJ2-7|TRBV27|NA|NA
TGTGCCAGCCGTTCGAACAGGGACGGGCCCTACGAGCAGTACTTC
CASRSNRDGPYEQYF
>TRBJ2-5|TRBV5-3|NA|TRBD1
TGTGCCAGCAGCTTGTTTGGGGACAGGGAAGAGACCCAGTACTTC
CASSLFGDREETQYF
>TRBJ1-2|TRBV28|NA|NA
TGTGCCAGCAGCCTCGGGGAAGCTAACTATGGCTACACCTTC
CASSLGEANYGYTF
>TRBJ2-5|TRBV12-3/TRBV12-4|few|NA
TGTGCCAGCAGTTTAAGGGACGCCCAAGAGACCCAGTACTTC
CASSLRDAQETQYF
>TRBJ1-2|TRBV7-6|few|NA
TGTGCCAGCACCCCACCTGACAGGCTCAACTATGGCTACACCTTC
CASTPPDRLNYGYTF
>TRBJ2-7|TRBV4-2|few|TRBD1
TGTGCCAGCAGCCAAGTTATTTCAGGGGGAAGGGGATACGAGCAGTACTTC
CASSQVISGGRGYEQYF
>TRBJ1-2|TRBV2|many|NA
TGTGCCAGTTCGGACGGCTATGGCTACACCTTC
CASSDGYGYTF
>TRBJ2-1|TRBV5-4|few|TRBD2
TGTGCCAGCAGCTCGGGACTAGCGGGGGGAACTTACAATGAGCAGTTCTTC
CASSSGLAGGTYNEQFF
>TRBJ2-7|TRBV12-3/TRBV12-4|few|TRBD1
TGTGCCAGCAGTGTAGGACAGGCCACCTTTTCCTACGAGCAGTACTTC
CASSVGQATFSYEQYF
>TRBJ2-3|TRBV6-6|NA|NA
TGTGCCAGCAGTTACTGGCTTCTCACAGATACGCAGTATTTT
CASSYWLLTDTQYF
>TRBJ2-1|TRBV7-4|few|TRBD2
TGTGCCAGCAGCTCCCGGGGGGGCCTCAATGAGCAGTTCTTC
CASSSRGGLNEQFF
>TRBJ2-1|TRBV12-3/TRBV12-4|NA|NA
TGTGCCAGCAGTTTAACAGGGCGCGTCAATGAGCAGTTCTTC
CASSLTGRVNEQFF